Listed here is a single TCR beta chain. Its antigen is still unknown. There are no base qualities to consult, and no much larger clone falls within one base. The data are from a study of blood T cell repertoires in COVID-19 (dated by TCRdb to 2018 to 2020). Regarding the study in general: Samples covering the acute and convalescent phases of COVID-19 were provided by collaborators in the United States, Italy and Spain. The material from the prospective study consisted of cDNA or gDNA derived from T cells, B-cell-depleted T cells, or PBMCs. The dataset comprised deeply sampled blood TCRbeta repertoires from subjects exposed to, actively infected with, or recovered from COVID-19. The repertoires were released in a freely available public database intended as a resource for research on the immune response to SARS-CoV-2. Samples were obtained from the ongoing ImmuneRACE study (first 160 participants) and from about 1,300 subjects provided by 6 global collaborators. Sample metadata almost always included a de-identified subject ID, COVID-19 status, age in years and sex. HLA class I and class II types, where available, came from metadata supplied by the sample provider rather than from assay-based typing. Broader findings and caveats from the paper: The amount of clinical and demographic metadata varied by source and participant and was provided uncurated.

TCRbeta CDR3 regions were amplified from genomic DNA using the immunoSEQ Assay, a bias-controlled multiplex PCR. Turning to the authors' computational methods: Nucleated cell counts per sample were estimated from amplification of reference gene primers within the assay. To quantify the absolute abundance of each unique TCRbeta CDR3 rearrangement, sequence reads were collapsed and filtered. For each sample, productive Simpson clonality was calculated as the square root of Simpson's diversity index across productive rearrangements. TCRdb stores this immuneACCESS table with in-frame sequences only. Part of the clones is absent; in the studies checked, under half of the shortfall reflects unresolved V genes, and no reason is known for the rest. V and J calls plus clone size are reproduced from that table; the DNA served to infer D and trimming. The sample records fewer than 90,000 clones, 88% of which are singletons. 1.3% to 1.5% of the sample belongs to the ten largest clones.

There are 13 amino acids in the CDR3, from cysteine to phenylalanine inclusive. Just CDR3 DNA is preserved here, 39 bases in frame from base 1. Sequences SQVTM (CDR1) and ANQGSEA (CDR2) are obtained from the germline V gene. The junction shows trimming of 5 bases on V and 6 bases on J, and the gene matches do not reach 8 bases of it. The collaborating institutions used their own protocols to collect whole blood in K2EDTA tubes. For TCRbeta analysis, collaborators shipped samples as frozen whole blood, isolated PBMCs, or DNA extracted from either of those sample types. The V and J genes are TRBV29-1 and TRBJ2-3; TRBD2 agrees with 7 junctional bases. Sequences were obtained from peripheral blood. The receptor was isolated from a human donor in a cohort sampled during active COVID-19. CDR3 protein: CSVWSGNLDTQYF. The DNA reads TGCAGCGTTTGGAGCGGGAATTTGGATACGCAGTATTTT.